This TCR beta chain was found in a study of blood T cells in healthy people across ages. Points from the study as a whole: There was a strong correlation between TCR beta diversity and naive T cell percentage.

The CDR3 length is 9 residues. Germline V lookup: CDR1 MNHNS, CDR2 SASEGT. A sample-barcoded 5' primer and a J-beta primer mix were used in a second PCR of roughly 6 to 12 cycles. Each cDNA molecule was tagged by a template-switch adaptor with 12 random nucleotides. TCRdb re-called the 5' RACE reads with MiXCR, one entry per CDR3 protein. The sample holds 1.8 million or so distinct CDR3 sequences, about two fifths seen once. As to this clonotype: Its antigen is as yet unknown.

The TCR comes from a human donor in good health. V is TRBV6-1 and J is TRBJ2-1; a weak D match, TRBD2 (5 bases). Specimen: blood. CDR3 nucleotide sequence: TGTGCTGTAGGGAGTCGCAGGTTCTTC. It translates to CAVGSRRFF.